This T cell receptor beta chain was observed in a study of CD8 T cells in Susac syndrome. Study-wide findings and caveats: TCR sequencing and HLA analysis covered a relatively small number of individuals.

Controls comprised healthy donors matched for age and sex. TEMRA cells were FACS-enriched, while CD8+ and CD4+ T cells were negatively isolated. Germline V gene sequence: CDR1 SGHTA, CDR2 FQGNSA. V dropped 1 base and J dropped 3 bases, with 16 bases sitting between them. The CDR3 runs to 16 residues. As to this clonotype: No antigen is known for it.

About 0.45 to 1 ug RNA was reverse transcribed with random hexamers. The TCR beta CDR3 was amplified by immunoSEQ multiplex PCR across 54 Vbeta, 13 Jbeta. TCRdb recomputed calls from the immunoSEQ multiplex PCR reads with MiXCR, one row per CDR3 protein. The repertoire has about 130,000 distinct CDR3 sequences, around 94% of them found once; the top ten carry roughly 0.087%. Sequenced sample: CD4+ T cells from PBMCs. The rearrangement links TRBV7-2 to TRBJ2-7; D perhaps matches TRBD2 (5 bases). The clonotype was recovered from a human donor in good health. As DNA, the CDR3 is TGTGCCAGCAGCTTAGTGGGCGGGCGGACTTTCTACGAGCAGTACTTC. This encodes CASSLVGGRTFYEQYF.